This TCR beta chain came from a study of Graves' ophthalmopathy and Graves' hyperthyroidism. Study outcomes and limitations: The authors also found most expanded thyroid clonotypes above 0.001 frequency in blood.

Amplification of the TCR beta CDR3 regions used RNA transcripts (as template). First-round RT-PCR employed HTBI primers, with a second-round multiplex PCR after it. TCRdb reprocessed the multiplex PCR reads via MiXCR and lists one record per CDR3 protein. The sample yields about 1.1 million distinct CDR3 sequences, 35% to 45% seen once. About this clonotype itself: What it binds is not known. A junction end diverges from the germline sequence, so it may reflect a read error.

Input material: peripheral blood or thyroid tissue (not recorded which). This TCR derives from an adult man with Graves' hyperthyroidism.

The CDR3 reads CSVRDTRSSGNTIYF. For the CDR3, the DNA is TGCAGTGTTAGAGACACACGGAGCTCTGGAAACACCATATATTTT. The chain uses TRBV20-1 and TRBJ1-3; D gene ambiguous. From germline, CDR1 is DFQATT and CDR2 SNEGSKA (reference sequence). The CDR3 is made up of 15 amino acids.